This T cell receptor (beta chain) was recovered during a study of T-cell memory formation after mild COVID-19 (dated by TCRdb to the early 2020s). Regarding the complete study: TCR sequence clusters from the two donors were found to be largely donor specific. Two young, previously healthy adult volunteers, one female and one male, were included in the cohort. In two donors, T-cell clones that expanded and contracted after mild COVID-19 were followed by sequencing TCRalpha and TCRbeta repertoires longitudinally.

Paper-wide results and their limitations: SARS-CoV-2 specificity was not confirmed for the second-wave clones peaking on day 37. Clones that contracted from day 15 to 85 showed balanced CD4/CD8 phenotypes, whereas a second wave of clones that expanded from day 15 to 37 leaned towards CD4+. Contracting CD4+ clones were located mainly in the CM and EM memory subsets, whereas CD8+ clones were found to be enriched in EMRA. Only a couple of mild cases were covered by the study, and larger cohorts that include severe cases with pre-infection samples were considered necessary. Some responding clones were detected in pre-infection memory, suggesting pre-existing cross-reactive memory T cells joined the SARS-CoV-2 response.

This clonotype has only a few counts. Its antigen has not been determined. Base qualities are missing; no much larger clone stands one base away. The CDR3 covers 15 residues, taking in both the cysteine and the phenylalanine. Of all the DNA, just the CDR3 is kept, 45 bases in frame from base 1. V gives up 2 bases and J gives up 4 bases, and the segment between their germline ends measures 11 bases. According to the germline V gene, CDR1 reads MNHEY and CDR2 reads SVGAGI. PBMCs were isolated by Ficoll-Paque density gradient centrifugation. Sequencing relied on an Illumina NovaSeq 6000. TCRalpha and TCRbeta cDNA libraries were constructed by 5'RACE with constant-segment primers, with sample barcodes and unique molecular identifiers being introduced. RNA was extracted from every sample with Trizol reagent. Library amplification was performed in two PCR steps, and a second sample barcode and Illumina TruSeq adapters were introduced in the second step. Sequencing of the libraries was done on an Illumina NovaSeq, producing 2 x 150 bp paired-end reads. Per the source publication's procedure: The reads were demultiplexed and collapsed into UMI-guided consensus sequences using migec v1.2.7. Using mixcr v2.1.11, the UMI consensuses were aligned to TRA and TRB V and J templates and assembled into clonotypes. A clonotype was counted as expanded or contracted only when both edgeR and NoisET called the clonotype significant, with the noise models trained on biological replicates. For edgeR calls, the thresholds were a false discovery rate-adjusted p below 0.01 and a log2 fold-change of 1. PCA with hierarchical clustering of max-normalized trajectories of the 1000 most abundant clonotypes was used as exploratory dynamics analysis. Separately sequenced CD4+ and CD8+ repertoires were used to assign a CD4 or CD8 phenotype to each responding clone. Using fastp trimming at Q25 and MiXCR clonotype assembly, TCRdb reanalyzed the public sequencing data and kept in-frame beta chains. Each record represents a unique CDR3 protein, reported with the most common genes and DNA among its rows. For this entry, the V and J calls and clone size follow TCRdb and not the study's own pipeline. Recorded for this sample are 400,000 to 500,000 distinct CDR3 sequences; 20% to 25% of them occurred a single time. The ten largest clones take up about 8.7% of the sample.

The V and J genes are TRBV6-5 and TRBJ2-2, with the identity of the D gene unclear. The receptor was derived from an adult woman who had mild COVID-19 (a few samples of this study predate the infection). The sample titles of this study are shuffled in the database, so cell type and time point are left out; the donor was told from shared clones. The sequencing input was PBMCs or a T cell subset sorted from them (not recorded which). The nucleotide sequence reads TGTGCCAGCAGTTACAGGGTGGAGCTCACCGGGGAGCTGTTTTTT. Translation gives CASSYRVELTGELFF.